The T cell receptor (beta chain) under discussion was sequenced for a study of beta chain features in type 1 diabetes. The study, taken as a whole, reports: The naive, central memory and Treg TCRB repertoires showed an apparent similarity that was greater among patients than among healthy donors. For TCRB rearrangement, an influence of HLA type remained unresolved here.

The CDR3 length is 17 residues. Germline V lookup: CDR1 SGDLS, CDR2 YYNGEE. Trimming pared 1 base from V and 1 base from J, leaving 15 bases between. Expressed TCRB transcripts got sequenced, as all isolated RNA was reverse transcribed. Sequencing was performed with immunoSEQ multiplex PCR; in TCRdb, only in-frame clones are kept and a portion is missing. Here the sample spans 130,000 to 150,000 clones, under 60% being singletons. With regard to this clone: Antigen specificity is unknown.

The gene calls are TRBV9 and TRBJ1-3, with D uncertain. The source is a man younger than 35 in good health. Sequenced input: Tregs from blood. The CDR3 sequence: CASSVSPSRLSGNTIYF. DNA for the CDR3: TGTGCCAGCAGCGTAAGTCCCAGTCGCTTATCTGGAAACACCATATATTTT.